This T cell receptor beta chain was identified in a study of post-analysis software for immune sequencing data. About the study: Recorded disease courses covered relapsing-remitting, secondary progressive and progressive-relapsing multiple sclerosis. Some patients had no subtype annotation.

Worth noting for this clonotype: No antigen is known for it.

The CDR3 is made up of 14 amino acids. The trim removed 5 bases at V and 5 bases at J, leaving 6 bases unmatched. The germline V gene encodes CDR1 DFQATT and CDR2 SNEGSKA (reference sequence). Presence of unique molecular identifiers characterized the TCR beta cDNA libraries. Input amounts of about 0.95 to 10 million T cells were used. These gave 500,000 or so cDNA molecules, so each molecule approximated one T cell. TCRdb processed the PCR reads anew with MiXCR; each CDR3 protein has one entry. Here the sample spans 750,000 to 900,000 distinct CDR3 sequences, 35% to 55% being singletons. Study-level results: Analysis by F measure revealed that same-batch samples clustered strongly together. Controls significantly exceeded multiple sclerosis patients in normalized Chao1 diversity. Roughly five TRBV segments were significantly more frequent in patients than in controls. TRBV5-6, TRBV5-1 and TRBV20-1 were among these segments.

Sequenced: blood. V and J are TRBV20-1 and TRBJ2-3; 11 bases are shared with TRBD2. The TCR originated in a girl aged 5-17 years with multiple sclerosis. CDR3 sequence reads: CSADLAGGRDTQYF. As DNA, the CDR3 is TGCAGTGCTGACTTAGCGGGAGGGAGAGATACGCAGTATTTT.